This TCR beta chain was recovered during a study of neurological immune-mediated disorders. Background on the study: Within the group of approximately 34 multiple sclerosis patients, approximately 30 were relapsing-remitting, while 3 were secondary progressive. Study-wide results and limits: Phylogenetic grouping put 18 of 34 multiple sclerosis patients' repertoires into one related-CDR3 cluster, a possible signature.

5'RACE with 10-nucleotide random UMIs produced the cDNA. TCRdb re-derived calls from the 5' RACE reads in MiXCR, one entry per CDR3 protein. The data show roughly 25,000 distinct CDR3 sequences, roughly 2.5% seen once. Trimming left V 0 bases short and J 0 bases short, with 11 bases between. The CDR3 runs 16 residues. Germline V gene data show CDR1 as DFQATT and CDR2 as SNEGSKA (reference sequence). The starting material, 2 million PBMCs stored at -80 C, gave rise to the unsorted libraries. This clonotype was found many times. Its target is unknown. V gene TRBV20-1 combines with J gene TRBJ2-2; D may be TRBD1 (5 bases). Sequencing was done on a sample of PBMCs. The clonotype comes from a woman in her 50s with multiple sclerosis. The CDR3 coding sequence is TGCAGTGCTAGAGATCCAGGGCAATCGAACACCGGGGAGCTGTTTTTT. Residues: CSARDPGQSNTGELFF.